The 27 T cell receptor beta chains below all came from one sample that was sequenced in a study of T cells in Graves' hyperthyroidism and ophthalmopathy. Amplification of TCR beta CDR3 regions used RNA as the template. The HTBI primer set was used in a first-round RT-PCR of the TCR CDR3. Each CDR3 protein gets one entry after TCRdb re-called the multiplex PCR reads with MiXCR. This sample has 360,000 or so distinct CDR3 sequences, with 13% to 15% found just once. Material: blood. These receptors all come from an older woman with Graves' ophthalmopathy.

This clonotype was detected a few times. The genes are TRBV6-1 and TRBJ2-2; D call uncertain. Germline CDR1 is MNHNS and CDR2 is SASEGT. Deletions cut 10 bases from V and 0 bases from J, with 12 bases between. The CDR3 loop spans 14 amino acids. CDR3 in DNA: TGTGCCACCCATTACGCATCGAACACCGGGGAGCTGTTTTTT. Protein: CATHYASNTGELFF.

There are many counts of this clonotype. The chain has TRBV20-1 and TRBJ2-1; D gene ambiguous. This CDR3 comprises 12 residues. Trimming removed 1 base at V and 4 bases at J, with 5 bases between. Germline V gene data show CDR1 as DFQATT and CDR2 as SNEGSKA (reference sequence). The CDR3 nucleotides read TGCAGTGCTAGAGTACGATACAATGAGCAGTTCTTC. This translates into CSARVRYNEQFF.

In its sample, this clonotype was seen a few times. Just one base apart from a much larger clone, this may be a read error. Written as DNA, the CDR3 is TGTGCCAGCTCACCAGGGGGGGAGCATGGCTACACCTTC. Translated: CASSPGGEHGYTF. The rearrangement uses TRBV18 and TRBJ1-2, with TRBD1 as a possible D gene (5 bases). Germline CDR1 and CDR2: KGHSH and LQKENI. V lost 2 bases and J 6 bases, leaving 10 bases between the germline ends. The CDR3 is 13 residues long. Together with reference TRBV18 and TRBJ1-2, the CDR3 gives the full variable domain: NAGVMQNPRHLVRRRGQEARLRCSPMKGHSHVYWYRQLPEEGLKFMVYLQKENIIDESGMPKERFSAEFPKEGPSILRIQQVVRGDSAAYFCASSPGGEHGYTFGSGTRLTVV.

This clonotype appeared many times. This chain uses TRBV3-1 with TRBJ2-5; D perhaps matches TRBD1 (5 bases). V lost 0 bases to trimming and J lost 5 bases, with 10 bases between them. The CDR3 loop spans 14 amino acids. CDR1 is LGHDT, CDR2 YNNKEL, per germline (reference sequence). CDR3 in DNA: TGTGCCAGCAGCCAAGAGAATAGGGGTGAGACCCAGTACTTC. This translates into CASSQENRGETQYF.

As regards this clonotype: It may be a read error: a sequence one base away is much more abundant. The chain links TRBV6-1 to TRBJ2-6; D not certain. Germline assignment: CDR1 MNHNS and CDR2 SASEGT. Trimming removed 3 bases at V and 0 bases at J, with 6 bases between. The CDR3 has 15 amino acids. The CDR3 bases are TGTGCCAGCAGTGATCAGCCCTCTGGGGCCAACGTCCTGACTTTC. Its protein is CASSDQPSGANVLTF.

The rearrangement joins TRBV19 to TRBJ1-1; tentatively, D is TRBD1 (5 bases). V shed 8 bases and J shed 4 bases, with 5 bases lying between them. The germline CDR1 and CDR2 sequences are LNHDA and SQIVND (reference sequence). The CDR3 runs 10 residues. The CDR3 loop reads CASGGTEAFF. CDR3 bases: TGTGCCAGTGGGGGCACTGAAGCTTTCTTT.

This clonotype was detected many times. The chain employs TRBV28 and TRBJ1-2, with D possibly TRBD1 on 5 matching bases. The CDR3 consists of 17 residues. The ends were cut back, 2 bases at V and 3 bases at J, with 19 bases in the middle. Germline V gives CDR1 MDHEN, CDR2 SYDVKM. The CDR3 DNA reads TGTGCCAGCAGTTTAATGGAATGGGGGAGGCGGCACTATGGCTACACCTTC. It yields the protein CASSLMEWGRRHYGYTF.

This clonotype was seen repeatedly, ten times or more. The chain has TRBV28 and TRBJ2-7, with TRBD1 matching 9 bases. Germline V gene sequence: CDR1 MDHEN, CDR2 SYDVKM. Losses at the gene ends were 9 bases for V and 3 bases for J; bases not matched to a gene: 3. The length of the CDR3 is 12 residues. The CDR3 loop reads CARGTGSYEQYF. The CDR3 nucleotides read TGTGCCAGAGGGACAGGGAGCTACGAGCAGTACTTC.

This clonotype has ten or more counts. The J gene is TRBJ2-2, the V gene TRBV12-3 or TRBV12-4; D possibly corresponds to TRBD2 (6 bases). The CDR3 length is 16 residues. V shed 6 bases and J shed 3 bases, with 17 bases lying between them. As DNA, the CDR3 is TGTGCCAGCAGCCCTTTGCGGAGGGCGGACACCGGGGAGCTGTTTTTT. It translates to CASSPLRRADTGELFF.

This clonotype was found many times. The CDR3 DNA follows: TGTGCCAGCAGCCCTCGACCGGGACTAGCAGACAATGAGCAGTTCTTC. This gives the protein CASSPRPGLADNEQFF. The chain has TRBV3-1 and TRBJ2-1; 9 bases agree with TRBD2. Losses at the gene ends were 4 bases for V and 5 bases for J; bases not matched to a gene: 9. The CDR3 is 16 amino acids. The germline V gene encodes CDR1 LGHDT and CDR2 YNNKEL (reference sequence).

V and J are TRBV12-5 and TRBJ2-6; D assignment may be TRBD1 or TRBD2 (5 bases each). V lost 0 bases and J lost 2, with 17 bases in between. CDR3 size: 19 residues. Germline assignment: CDR1 LGHNT and CDR2 FRNRAP. The CDR3 reads CASGLVRVGAMAGANVLTF. CDR3 nucleotides: TGTGCTAGTGGTTTGGTAAGGGTCGGGGCAATGGCTGGGGCCAACGTCCTGACTTTC.

This clonotype was counted ten times or more. This chain joins TRBV20-1 and TRBJ2-7; D may be TRBD2 (6 bases). This CDR3 has 15 amino acids. Trimming removed 0 bases at V and 2 bases at J, with 14 bases between. Germline assignment: CDR1 DFQATT and CDR2 SNEGSKA (reference sequence). The chain's CDR3 is CSARDLGGAPYEQYF. Written as DNA, the CDR3 is TGCAGTGCTAGAGATCTCGGAGGGGCTCCCTACGAGCAGTACTTC.

This clonotype was counted many times. The J gene is TRBJ2-7, the V gene TRBV6-1; 7 bases map to TRBD1. Germline V lookup: CDR1 MNHNS, CDR2 SASEGT. With 5 bases clipped from V and 6 bases from J, the junction kept 10 bases outside the gene matches. The CDR3 extends over 14 amino acids. This CDR3 is CASSSPTGKGEQYF. In nucleotides, the CDR3 is TGTGCCAGCAGTTCCCCGACAGGGAAGGGCGAGCAGTACTTC.

The V gene is TRBV6-2 or TRBV6-3, the J gene TRBJ1-3; a weak D match, TRBD1 (5 bases). The CDR3 is 13 amino acids. The germline V gene has CDR1 MNHEY and CDR2 SVGEGT. With 6 bases removed from V and 4 bases from J, the gap between germline ends came to 10 bases. CDR3 residues: CASSRQLGNTIYF. CDR3 DNA sequence: TGTGCCAGCAGCCGACAGCTAGGAAACACCATATATTTT.

V gene TRBV29-1 combines with J gene TRBJ2-2; D not certain. Germline V CDR1 and CDR2: SQVTM, ANQGSEA. V was cut by 4 bases and J by 2 bases, with 8 bases left in between. CDR3 size: 13 residues. The CDR3 DNA reads as TGCAGCGTTGTCCCAGGAAACACCGGGGAGCTGTTTTTT. It translates to CSVVPGNTGELFF.

This clonotype was seen many times. The chain combines TRBV12-3 or TRBV12-4 with TRBJ1-2; possibly TRBD1 for D (6 bases). The CDR3 has 14 residues. V was trimmed by 8 bases and J by 5 bases, leaving 18 bases between them. CDR3 DNA: TGTGCCAGCCAGGCAGGCAGGGGATTGTATGGCTACACCTTC. Amino acids: CASQAGRGLYGYTF.

In its sample, this clonotype was seen many times. The chain is built from TRBV6-1 and TRBJ2-5; TRBD2 aligns across 8 bases. V was clipped by 2 bases and J by 5 bases; unmatched bases: 10. Germline V gene data show CDR1 as MNHNS and CDR2 as SASEGT. The CDR3 length is 16 residues. CDR3 coding DNA: TGTGCCAGCAGTGAACCTCACGGACTAGCTGTGGAGACCCAGTACTTC. Encoded protein: CASSEPHGLAVETQYF.

This clonotype was seen ten or more times. This chain connects TRBV18 to TRBJ2-2; D is possibly TRBD2 (5 bases). The CDR3 has 16 residues. The V end lost 1 base, the J end lost 3 bases, and 12 bases lay between the germline ends. CDR1 KGHSH and CDR2 LQKENI come from the germline V gene. CDR3 loop: CASSPQASLDTGELFF. CDR3 in DNA: TGTGCCAGCTCACCACAGGCTAGCCTCGACACCGGGGAGCTGTTTTTT.

This clonotype was seen many times. The J gene is TRBJ2-5, the V gene TRBV2, with 10 bases that match TRBD1. Looked up from germline, CDR1 is SNHLY and CDR2 is FYNNEI. Germline trimming cut 6 bases from V and 4 bases from J; bases unmatched to any gene: 5. The CDR3 totals 14 residues. The CDR3: CASRATGGLETQYF. CDR3 sequence (DNA): TGTGCCAGCAGAGCGACAGGGGGCTTAGAGACCCAGTACTTC.

This clonotype was recorded at least ten times. The chain carries TRBV20-1 and TRBJ2-7; D remains ambiguous. This CDR3 has 11 residues. Trimming removed 7 bases at V and 6 bases at J, with 13 bases between. Germline V CDR1 and CDR2: DFQATT, SNEGSKA (reference sequence). CDR3 bases: TGCAGTGTTGCCCAGGAATCCGAGCAGTACTTC. It is translated as CSVAQESEQYF.

The V and J genes are TRBV28 and TRBJ2-7, with TRBD2 matching 14 bases. The length of the CDR3 is 16 residues. J gave up 7 bases and V 5 bases, and 10 bases lay outside the gene matches. Germline V gene sequence: CDR1 MDHEN, CDR2 SYDVKM. CDR3 bases: TGTGCCAGCAGTGTCCCGGGACTAGCGGGAGTAGGGGAGCAGTACTTC. Protein product: CASSVPGLAGVGEQYF.

This clonotype was recorded many times. The CDR3 loop is CATQSGLAGVRNIQYF. Written as DNA, the CDR3 is TGTGCCACCCAGTCCGGACTAGCGGGAGTTAGGAACATTCAGTACTTC. The chain joins TRBV2 to TRBJ2-4; 13 positions match TRBD2. CDR3 length equals 16 residues. CDR1 and CDR2 from the germline V gene are SNHLY and FYNNEI. V gave up 10 bases and J gave up 7 bases; unmatched junction bases: 13.

This clonotype was seen at least ten times. The rearrangement uses TRBV18 and TRBJ1-5; D not resolved. The CDR3 loop spans 15 amino acids. Germline V lookup: CDR1 KGHSH, CDR2 LQKENI. Trimming shortened V by 4 bases and J by 4 bases, and 14 bases separated the two germline ends. CDR3 coding DNA: TGTGCCAGCTCACTAGGGCCAAAGGGTAATCAGCCCCAGCATTTT. It translates to CASSLGPKGNQPQHF. Full variable domain (missing parts from reference TRBV18 and TRBJ1-5): NAGVMQNPRHLVRRRGQEARLRCSPMKGHSHVYWYRQLPEEGLKFMVYLQKENIIDESGMPKERFSAEFPKEGPSILRIQQVVRGDSAAYFCASSLGPKGNQPQHFGDGTRLSIL.

This clonotype was counted a few times. The gene calls are TRBV7-2 and TRBJ2-6, with TRBD2 identical over 9 bases. With 5 bases clipped from V and 3 bases from J, the junction kept 11 bases outside the gene matches. The CDR3 extends over 18 amino acids. Germline values: CDR1 SGHTA, CDR2 FQGNSA. The chain's CDR3 is CASSPPGGRADGANVLTF. The DNA of the CDR3 is TGTGCCAGCAGCCCCCCGGGCGGGAGGGCCGATGGGGCCAACGTCCTGACTTTC. The full variable domain, completed using reference TRBV7-2 and TRBJ2-6, is GAGVSQSPSNKVTEKGKDVELRCDPISGHTALYWYRQSLGQGLEFLIYFQGNSAPDKSGLPSDRFSAERTGGSVSTLTIQRTQQEDSAVYLCASSPPGGRADGANVLTFGAGSRLTVL.

This chain connects TRBV5-1 to TRBJ1-6; TRBD1 agrees at 7 bases. This CDR3 is built from 15 residues. Trimming cost V 4 bases and J 6 bases; bases outside gene matches: 7. Germline V gene sequence: CDR1 SGHRS, CDR2 YFSETQ. CDR3 amino acids: CASSPRDRRNSPLHF. In DNA, the CDR3 is TGCGCCAGCAGCCCGAGGGACAGACGTAATTCACCCCTCCACTTT.

This clonotype was detected a few times. The chain employs TRBV11-2 and TRBJ2-1; TRBD2 matches at 7 bases. Unmatched junction bases numbered 8, after V lost 1 base and J lost 8 bases. The CDR3 runs 15 residues. Germline loops: CDR1 SGHAT, CDR2 FQNNGV. Here the CDR3 DNA reads TGTGCCAGCAGCTTAGGCGGGAGAACCCTGGATGAGCAGTTCTTC. This translates into CASSLGGRTLDEQFF.

In this sample, this clonotype turned up many times. This chain uses TRBV12-3 or TRBV12-4 with TRBJ2-5; D ambiguous. The CDR3 contains 13 residues. Trimming removed 5 bases at V and 2 bases at J, with 9 bases between. CDR3 DNA: TGTGCCAGCAGTCCTTGGAAACAAGAGACCCAGTACTTC. Residues: CASSPWKQETQYF.